This T cell receptor beta chain was documented in a study of T cells after yellow fever vaccination. Conversion of TCR transcripts into cDNA relied on 5'RACE template switching, which added a universal primer site and UMIs. One entry per CDR3 protein results from TCRdb running MiXCR on the 5' RACE reads. Altogether roughly 85,000 distinct CDR3 sequences are present, 13% being singletons, with the ten largest covering 20% to 25%. V was shortened by 2 bases and J by 6 bases, with 12 bases between the two germline ends. This CDR3 has 14 residues. The table lists this clonotype with many counts. General study findings and limits: Only a minor proportion of clonotypes was detected across both CD4 and CD8 compartments. A weaker but faster secondary response was observed, peaking on day 5 versus 15.

The source material was CD8+ T cells not binding an NS4B(214-222) dextramer, sorted from PBMCs, sampled less than 25 days after the first yellow fever vaccination. The chain combines TRBV12-3 or TRBV12-4 with TRBJ2-3, with D tentatively TRBD2 (7 bases). The TCR was taken from a man younger than 35 who received the YFV17D yellow fever vaccine. CDR3 DNA: TGTGCCAGCAGTTTATCGGGGGGCGGGGATACGCAGTATTTT. Protein product: CASSLSGGGDTQYF.